This TCR beta chain came from a study of shared clonotypes between healthy human individuals (dated by TCRdb to 2019 to 2021). Regarding the complete study: Three men and two women, aged 18 to 49 years, made up the cohort. Per donor, three plates each were used for CD4 naive and CD4 memory, two for CD8 naive, and one for CD8 memory. Blood TCR repertoires of four to six healthy adults were deeply sequenced to estimate repertoire size and the extent of clonotype sharing between individuals. To increase sequencing depth and limit assay-specific biases, TCR repertoire library preparation and sequencing were carried out by different laboratories using diverse techniques. Leukapheresis yielded between about 0.94 and 9.5 billion PBMCs per donor.

In regard to this clone: What this receptor recognizes is not known. Base qualities are missing; no much larger clone stands one base away. Other DNA sequences in this specimen translate into the identical CDR3.

From the germline V gene (reference sequence), CDR1 is DFQATT and CDR2 is SNEGSKA. The CDR3 has 10 amino acids, counting the end cysteine and phenylalanine. Here the CDR3 DNA is all that survives: 30 bases in frame from base 1. The V and J ends are trimmed by 6 bases and 8 bases, leaving 7 bases between them. Healthy HIV-negative adults with no recently reported acute infections or vaccinations were included as donors. Every donor was a Caucasian adult residing in Nashville, Tennessee, USA. Magnetic negative selection was used to enrich CD4+ T cells, after which naive cells were positively selected on CD45RA and the negative fraction became the memory subset. Blood was obtained by leukapheresis, after which PBMCs were separated by Ficoll-Histopaque density gradient centrifugation and cryopreserved in liquid nitrogen vapor phase. Analytical flow cytometry was used to check the purity and quantity of every magnetically sorted T cell population. Genomic DNA was isolated from each sorted fraction and quantified by UV absorbance on a Nanodrop 2000c.

What the authors observed across the whole study: Naive subsets generally had larger estimated clonotype richness than memory subsets did. Rarefaction of sorted-subset datasets indicated incomplete sequencing despite the large sequencing depth. Sharing across a few donors was observed for about 5% of naive CD4, around 3.5% of naive CD8, roughly 2.3% of memory CD4, and roughly 0.4% of memory CD8 clonotypes. Only blood was sampled, and tissue TCR repertoires likely differ from those in blood. Pairwise subsampling led to the expectation that sequencing depth would affect the degree of clonotype sharing among donors. Compared with non-shared clonotypes, clonotypes shared by all four sorted-subset donors had higher generation probabilities. Because the study included only a small number of donors, the genetic and exposure-history diversity represented was limited.

TCR CDR3 regions were amplified from genomic DNA by multiplex PCR using the deep immunoSEQ assay. Genomic DNA extracted from each cell subset was distributed evenly over all wells of several immunoSEQ 96-well plates, and each plate served as one replicate. For sorted subsets, each replicate PCR was loaded with roughly 0.2 ug genomic DNA, equivalent to 30,000 or so T cell genomes. Purified libraries were measured with a Qubit 3.0 fluorometer, size-checked on a Bioanalyzer 2100, and measured again with the KAPA Library Quantification kit. Every immunoSEQ 96-well plate was sequenced on a dedicated single-read 150-cycle Illumina NextSeq 550 flow cell. In the paper's pipeline: Because only junctional sequences without quality scores were contained in the immunoSEQ output, filtering matching that applied to full-length reads could not be performed. Sequences were annotated with PyIR, a Python wrapper for IgBLAST v1.9, using IMGT germline references to assign V/J genes and CDR3. Reads with weak V/J assignments (E-value above 1e-6), missing CDR3, stop codons, out-of-frame junctions, or ambiguous translated residues were removed. V3J clonotypes were defined by identical inferred V gene, J gene, and CDR3 amino acid sequence. Percentage overlap between repertoires was calculated by dividing the number of shared unique clonotypes by the size of the smaller repertoire. Repertoire richness was assessed with RTK rarefaction, the Chao1 estimator, and Recon v2.1 estimates of unobserved clonotypes. Generation probabilities were computed with OLGA for all TCRbeta clonotypes obtained by the gDNA method from four donors. What TCRdb holds here is the immuneACCESS table cut down to in-frame rearrangements. Part of the clones is not present; checked against another copy, under half of the missing clones reflect an unresolved V gene, and the others are unexplained. V and J calls and clone size follow that table, whereas D and trimming were derived from the DNA. The sample table lists over a million clones, around 82% of them with a count of one. 0.61% of the sample lies in the top ten.

The receptor comes from a man between 18 and 29 years old in good health. Some clones in this sample may be carry-over from other donors' samples. The chain uses TRBV20-1 and TRBJ1-4, and TRBD1 may be the D gene, going by 5 matching bases. Material for sequencing was memory CD4+ T cells from PBMCs. The sample's cell subset or site, from its label and the paper: CD45RA-negative fraction. In nucleotide form, the sequence is TGCAGTGCCAGGGACGAAAAACTGTTTTTT. It translates to CSARDEKLFF.